A single sample gave rise to the 17 T cell receptor beta chains below, sequenced in a study of blood T cell repertoires in COVID-19. Method: immunoSEQ multiplex PCR; TCRdb's copy keeps in-frame clones and lacks some. This table holds under 100,000 clones, roughly 85% found once. Material for sequencing was peripheral blood. These TCRs come from a man aged 25 to 40 with acute or convalescent COVID-19.

The V call is TRBV6-4, the J call TRBJ2-3; D is uncertain. From germline, CDR1 is MRHNA and CDR2 SNTAGT. The V and J ends lost 10 bases and 4 bases respectively, with 15 bases between them. There are 13 residues in the CDR3. Here the CDR3 DNA reads TGTGCCACCGCCGCTAGGTCCCCAGATACGCAGTATTTT. Translating it yields CATAARSPDTQYF.

The chain couples TRBV2 to TRBJ1-1; D may be TRBD1 (6 bases). V was clipped by 6 bases and J by 5 bases, with 13 bases between them. Germline V lookup: CDR1 SNHLY, CDR2 FYNNEI. This CDR3 comprises 13 residues. CDR3 protein: CASRGTGKTEAFF. The CDR3 coding sequence is TGTGCCAGCAGAGGTACAGGGAAGACTGAAGCTTTCTTT.

The genes are TRBV11-2 and TRBJ2-7; 12 bases are shared with TRBD2. The length of the CDR3 is 15 residues. The germline gives CDR1 SGHAT, CDR2 FQNNGV. With 5 bases clipped from V and 3 bases from J, the junction kept 5 bases outside the gene matches. CDR3 sequence reads: CASSKLAGGNYEQYF. CDR3 DNA: TGTGCCAGCAGCAAACTAGCGGGAGGTAACTACGAGCAGTACTTC.

This chain links TRBV19 with TRBJ1-2; D is undetermined. V shed 9 bases and J shed 1 base, with 9 bases lying between them. The germline V gene has CDR1 LNHDA and CDR2 SQIVND (reference sequence). The CDR3 is made up of 12 amino acids. CDR3 sequence: CASHSFNYGYTF. The CDR3 coding sequence is TGTGCCAGCCACTCCTTTAACTATGGCTACACCTTC.

The V and J genes are TRBV20-1 and TRBJ1-2, with D possibly matching TRBD1 (5 bases). The V gene lost 7 bases and the J gene lost 7 bases, with 10 bases spanning the gap. The CDR3 is made up of 10 amino acids. Germline loops: CDR1 DFQATT, CDR2 SNEGSKA (reference sequence). The CDR3 reads CSGGKSGYTF. DNA for the CDR3: TGCAGTGGGGGCAAAAGTGGCTACACCTTC.

The J gene is TRBJ2-3, the V gene TRBV28, with TRBD2 identical over 12 bases. Per the germline V gene, CDR1 is MDHEN and CDR2 is SYDVKM. The V and J ends lost 5 bases and 5 bases, in that order; junction bases with no gene match: 14. The CDR3 is 18 amino acids. The CDR3 nucleotides read TGTGCCAGCAGTCCCCTCCTTCGACTAGCGGGAGTCATAGATACGCAGTATTTT. Its protein product is CASSPLLRLAGVIDTQYF.

V and J are TRBV24-1 and TRBJ2-2; D remains unclear. Per germline, CDR1 KGHDR and CDR2 SFDVKD. Trimming shortened V by 5 bases and J by 3 bases, and 6 bases separated the two germline ends. This CDR3 contains 13 residues. CDR3 region: CATSAHYTGELFF. The CDR3 coding sequence is TGTGCCACCAGTGCCCATTACACCGGGGAGCTGTTTTTT.

The DNA of the CDR3 is TGTGCCAGCAGCCAACATGAGGGCGGGAGGGCCGCCGAGCAGTACTTC. Amino acid sequence: CASSQHEGGRAAEQYF. The chain joins TRBV4-2 to TRBJ2-7, with TRBD2 matching over 9 bases. Trimming took 2 bases from V and 6 from J; bases not matched to a gene: 11. The CDR3 has 16 residues. Germline values: CDR1 LGHNA, CDR2 YNFKEQ.

The rearrangement uses TRBV29-1 and TRBJ2-1; 10 bases agree with TRBD2. J lost 9 bases, V lost 4 bases, and 6 bases had no gene match. The germline gives CDR1 SQVTM, CDR2 ANQGSEA. This CDR3 region has 13 residues. Written as DNA, the CDR3 is TGCAGCGTTGTGCTAGCGGGGGCTCGTGAGCAGTTCTTC. Its protein is CSVVLAGAREQFF.

The CDR3 DNA follows: TGTGCCAGCAGTGAACAGCGAGAGCAGTACTTC. This codes for CASSEQREQYF. This rearrangement joins TRBV6-1 to TRBJ2-7, with D uncertain. V lost 2 bases, J lost 7 bases, and 6 bases lay in between. From germline, CDR1 is MNHNS and CDR2 SASEGT. This CDR3 is built from 11 residues.

V is TRBV7-2 and J is TRBJ1-6; D remains unclear. This CDR3 region has 13 residues. Germline V gene sequence: CDR1 SGHTA, CDR2 FQGNSA. V was trimmed by 1 base and J by 5 bases, leaving 3 bases between them. DNA of the CDR3: TGTGCCAGCAGCTTAGGAGATAATTCACCCCTCCACTTT. Its protein product is CASSLGDNSPLHF.

The chain joins TRBV28 to TRBJ2-1; 12 bases are a match to TRBD2. Germline CDR1 and CDR2: MDHEN and SYDVKM. The CDR3 is 13 amino acids. The ends lost 7 bases at V and 9 bases at J; junction bases unmatched: 4. CDR3 DNA: TGTGCCAGCAAGGCTAGCGGGAGGGGTGAGCAGTTCTTC. It encodes CASKASGRGEQFF.

This clone appeared once. The chain recombines TRBV28 with TRBJ2-7; perhaps TRBD1 as D (6 bases). The CDR3 has 14 amino acids. With 6 bases removed from V and 8 bases from J, the gap between germline ends came to 20 bases. The germline gives CDR1 MDHEN, CDR2 SYDVKM. The CDR3 region is CASSQQKQGRKQYF. The CDR3, as DNA: TGTGCCAGCAGCCAACAAAAACAGGGTAGGAAGCAGTACTTC. Based on the CDR3 plus reference TRBV28 and TRBJ2-7, the full variable domain is DVKVTQSSRYLVKRTGEKVFLECVQDMDHENMFWYRQDPGLGLRLIYFSYDVKMKEKGDIPEGYSVSREKKERFSLILESASTNQTSMYLCASSQQKQGRKQYFGPGTRLTVT.

CDR3 bases: TGTGCCAGTAGTATTAAACGACTGACCAATCAGCCCCAGCATTTT. Translation: CASSIKRLTNQPQHF. The rearrangement joins TRBV19 to TRBJ1-5; unclear D gene. The CDR3 covers 15 residues. Germline V CDR1 and CDR2: LNHDA, SQIVND (reference sequence). The germline V and J ends were trimmed by 3 bases and 3 bases, with 12 bases remaining between them.

This clone was seen once. J is TRBJ1-2 and V is TRBV18; D gene uncertain. The CDR3 is 15 residues long. With 1 base removed from V and 6 bases from J, the gap between germline ends came to 15 bases. CDR1 and CDR2 (germline): KGHSH, LQKENI. In DNA form, the CDR3 reads TGTGCCAGCTCACCACGGGTTGATTCGAGGGATGGCTACACCTTC. It yields the protein CASSPRVDSRDGYTF.

The rearrangement joins TRBV9 to TRBJ2-3, with TRBD2 matching over 9 bases. The J segment lost 2 bases and the V segment lost 3 bases, leaving 7 bases of the junction unmatched. Germline CDR1 and CDR2: SGDLS and YYNGEE. The CDR3 has 16 residues. CDR3 amino acids: CASSAIAGAITDTQYF. The CDR3 nucleotides are TGTGCCAGCAGCGCCATAGCGGGAGCCATCACAGATACGCAGTATTTT.

The chain couples TRBV15 to TRBJ1-1; D gene uncertain. CDR1 is LNHNV, CDR2 YYDKDF, per germline (reference sequence). CDR3 length: 15 amino acids. The germline V and J ends were trimmed by 1 base and 0 bases, with 9 bases remaining between them. The CDR3 here is CATSRGRVLNTEAFF. The CDR3 DNA reads as TGTGCCACCAGCAGAGGGAGAGTACTGAACACTGAAGCTTTCTTT.